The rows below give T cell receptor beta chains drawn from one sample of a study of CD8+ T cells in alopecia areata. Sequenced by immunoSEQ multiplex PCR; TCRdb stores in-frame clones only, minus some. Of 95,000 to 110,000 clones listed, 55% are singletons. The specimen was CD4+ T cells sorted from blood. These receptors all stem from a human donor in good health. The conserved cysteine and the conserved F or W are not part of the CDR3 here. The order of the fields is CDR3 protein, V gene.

CDR3: SVDPGYGYT
V: TRBV29-1

CDR3: ASRTTGLANYGYT
V: TRBV6-5

CDR3: ASSPYGGGDGNQPQH
V: TRBV23-1

CDR3: ASSSGQNTEAF
V: TRBV18

CDR3: ASSLNGGVGPDTQY
V: TRBV27

CDR3: ASSLARGWGPYNEQF
V: TRBV5-1

CDR3: SVAEPGQGQETQY
V: TRBV29-1

CDR3: SVGPRTQETQY
V: TRBV29-1

CDR3: ASNNQPQH
V: TRBV6-6

CDR3: ASSPSGGRVGTTIY
V: TRBV7-2

CDR3: ASSESLKRGGNSYEQY
V: TRBV25-1

CDR3: SVERQNNIQY
V: TRBV29-1

CDR3: ASSAPSGNTIY
V: TRBV25-1

CDR3: SVTYSSNQPQH
V: TRBV29-1

CDR3: ASLAGGRDTQY
V: TRBV25-1

CDR3: ASSLDRGQDTDTQY
V: TRBV5-6

CDR3: ASSFSPLETQY
V: TRBV27

CDR3: ASSGVWLQETQY
V: TRBV2

CDR3: ASSHRQGTDTQY
V: TRBV7-2

CDR3: AWSVAREKLF
V: TRBV30

CDR3: ATSRVGFGNYGYT
V: TRBV15

CDR3: ASSPGSGGGVAQY
V: TRBV7-9

CDR3: SVDLSSGANVLT
V: TRBV29-1

CDR3: SVEGIGQGHYGYT
V: TRBV29-1

CDR3: ASSVGGGEADTQY
V: TRBV19

CDR3: ASRPGGRTDTQY
V: TRBV5-1

CDR3: ASSLYSIETQY
V: TRBV28

CDR3: AWSVSSGSTGANVLT
V: TRBV30

CDR3: AWSVRGQVNTEAF
V: TRBV30

CDR3: SVESLVDRAAEAF
V: TRBV29-1

CDR3: ASKEGSTRTQY
V: TRBV21-1

CDR3: ASSTHQRGSLF
V: TRBV28

CDR3: ASSQVQEDYGYT
V: TRBV4-2

CDR3: AISDGMVGAKNIQY
V: TRBV10-3

CDR3: ASSQEPADQPQH
V: TRBV4-1

CDR3: ASSLAGSEETQY
V: TRBV7-9

CDR3: ASSHQNALANYGYT
V: TRBV4-2

CDR3: ATSRSPGLSGANVLT
V: TRBV15

CDR3: ASSLRGQMNTEAF
V: TRBV7-8

CDR3: ASKTGFYNEQF
V: TRBV11-2

CDR3: AVTGTHGYT
V: TRBV30

CDR3: ASSLSGGMQETQY
V: TRBV18

CDR3: ASSLGPGGAAGNTIY
V: TRBV7-2

CDR3: ASSPRDSVTYEQY
V: TRBV7-9

CDR3: ARVVGQGLVGYGYT
V: TRBV27

CDR3: AWRNHNTGELF
V: TRBV30

CDR3: ASSLYGKGDNSPLH
V: TRBV7-9

CDR3: ASSRTAAGSTDTQY
V: TRBV5-1

CDR3: ASSAGPRQFGLNYGYT
V: TRBV27

CDR3: ASSRTRGAGTEAF
V: TRBV5-5